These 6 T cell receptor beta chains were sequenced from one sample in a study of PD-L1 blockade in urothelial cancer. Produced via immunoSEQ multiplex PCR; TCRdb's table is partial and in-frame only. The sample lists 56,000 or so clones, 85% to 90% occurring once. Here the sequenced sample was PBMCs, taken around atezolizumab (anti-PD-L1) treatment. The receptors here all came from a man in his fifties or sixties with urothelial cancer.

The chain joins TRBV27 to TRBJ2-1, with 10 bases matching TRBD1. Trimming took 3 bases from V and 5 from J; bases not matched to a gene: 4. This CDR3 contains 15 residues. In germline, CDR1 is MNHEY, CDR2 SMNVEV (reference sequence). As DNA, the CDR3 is TGTGCCAGCAGTTTCGGACAGGGGGGCCACAATGAGCAGTTCTTC. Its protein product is CASSFGQGGHNEQFF.

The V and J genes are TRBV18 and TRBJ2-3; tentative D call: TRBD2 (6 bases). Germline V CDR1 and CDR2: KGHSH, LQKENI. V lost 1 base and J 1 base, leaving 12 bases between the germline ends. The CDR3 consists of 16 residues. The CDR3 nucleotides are TGTGCCAGCTCACCACTAGGGGACTTTCGCACAGATACGCAGTATTTT. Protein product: CASSPLGDFRTDTQYF. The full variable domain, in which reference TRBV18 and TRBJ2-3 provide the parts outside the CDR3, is NAGVMQNPRHLVRRRGQEARLRCSPMKGHSHVYWYRQLPEEGLKFMVYLQKENIIDESGMPKERFSAEFPKEGPSILRIQQVVRGDSAAYFCASSPLGDFRTDTQYFGPGTRLTVL.

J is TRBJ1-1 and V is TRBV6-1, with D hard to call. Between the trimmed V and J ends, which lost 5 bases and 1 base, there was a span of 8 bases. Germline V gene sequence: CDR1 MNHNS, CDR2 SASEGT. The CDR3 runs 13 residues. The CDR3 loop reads CASSYNGNTEAFF. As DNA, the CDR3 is TGTGCCAGCAGTTATAACGGGAACACTGAAGCTTTCTTT.

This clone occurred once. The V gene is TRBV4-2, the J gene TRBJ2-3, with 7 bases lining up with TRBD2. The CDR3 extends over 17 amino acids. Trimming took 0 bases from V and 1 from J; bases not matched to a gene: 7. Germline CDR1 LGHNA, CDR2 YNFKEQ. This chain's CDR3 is CASSQDDRGRGTDTQYF. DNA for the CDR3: TGTGCCAGCAGCCAAGATGATCGCGGGAGAGGCACAGATACGCAGTATTTT.

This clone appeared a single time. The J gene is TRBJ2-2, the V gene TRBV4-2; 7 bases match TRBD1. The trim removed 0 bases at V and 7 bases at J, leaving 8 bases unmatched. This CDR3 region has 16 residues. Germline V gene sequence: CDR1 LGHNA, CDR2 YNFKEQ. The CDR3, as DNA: TGTGCCAGCAGCCAAGAGTTTAAGGGGGCGCACGGGGAGCTGTTTTTT. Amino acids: CASSQEFKGAHGELFF.

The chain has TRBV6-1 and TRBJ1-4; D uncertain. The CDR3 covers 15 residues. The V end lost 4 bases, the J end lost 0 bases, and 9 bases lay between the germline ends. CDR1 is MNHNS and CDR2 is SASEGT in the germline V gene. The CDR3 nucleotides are TGTGCCAGCAGTGGATATATAGCAACTAATGAAAAACTGTTTTTT. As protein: CASSGYIATNEKLFF.